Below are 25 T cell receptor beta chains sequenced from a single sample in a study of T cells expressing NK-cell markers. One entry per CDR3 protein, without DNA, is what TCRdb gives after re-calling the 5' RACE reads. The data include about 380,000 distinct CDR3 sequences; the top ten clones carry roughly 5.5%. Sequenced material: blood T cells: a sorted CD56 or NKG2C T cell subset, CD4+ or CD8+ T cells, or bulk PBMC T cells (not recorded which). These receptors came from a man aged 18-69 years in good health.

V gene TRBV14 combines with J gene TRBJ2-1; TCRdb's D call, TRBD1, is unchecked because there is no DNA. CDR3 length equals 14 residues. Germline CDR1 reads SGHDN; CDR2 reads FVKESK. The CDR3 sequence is CASSLGTRAGEQFF.

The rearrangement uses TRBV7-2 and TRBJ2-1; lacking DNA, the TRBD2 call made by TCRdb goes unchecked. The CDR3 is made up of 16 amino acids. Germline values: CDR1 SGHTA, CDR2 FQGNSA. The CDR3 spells CASSPRTSGGYNEQFF.

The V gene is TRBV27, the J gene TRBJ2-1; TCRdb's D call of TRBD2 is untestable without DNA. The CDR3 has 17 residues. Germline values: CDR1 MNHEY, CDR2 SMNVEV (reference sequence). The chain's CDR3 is CASSLSRLAGPGNEQFF.

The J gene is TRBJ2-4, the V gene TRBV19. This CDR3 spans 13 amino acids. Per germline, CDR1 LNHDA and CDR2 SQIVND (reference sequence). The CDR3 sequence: CASSRLAKNIQYF.

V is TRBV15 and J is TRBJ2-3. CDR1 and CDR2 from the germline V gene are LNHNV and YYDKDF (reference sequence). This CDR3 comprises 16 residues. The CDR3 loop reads CATSRDVSVLGDTQYF.

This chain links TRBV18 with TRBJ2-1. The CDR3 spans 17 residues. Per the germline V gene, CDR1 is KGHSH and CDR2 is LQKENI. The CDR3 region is CASSPPGKWRSYNEQFF.

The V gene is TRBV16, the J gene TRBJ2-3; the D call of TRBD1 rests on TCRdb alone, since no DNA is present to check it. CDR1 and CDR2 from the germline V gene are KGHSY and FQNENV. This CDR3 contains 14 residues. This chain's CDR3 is CASSYAGYTDTQYF.

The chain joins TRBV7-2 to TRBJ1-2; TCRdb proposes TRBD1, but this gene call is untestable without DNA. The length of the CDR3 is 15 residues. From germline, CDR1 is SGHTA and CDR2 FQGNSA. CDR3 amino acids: CASSPVPRIGMGYTF.

CDR3 sequence: CSAEGRTYNEQFF. The chain recombines TRBV20-1 with TRBJ2-1. The CDR3 spans 13 residues. Germline V CDR1 and CDR2: DFQATT, SNEGSKA (reference sequence).

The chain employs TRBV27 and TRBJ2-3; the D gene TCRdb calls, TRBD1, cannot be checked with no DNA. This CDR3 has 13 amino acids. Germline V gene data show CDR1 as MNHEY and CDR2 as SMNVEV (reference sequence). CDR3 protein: CASGKQGSDTQYF.

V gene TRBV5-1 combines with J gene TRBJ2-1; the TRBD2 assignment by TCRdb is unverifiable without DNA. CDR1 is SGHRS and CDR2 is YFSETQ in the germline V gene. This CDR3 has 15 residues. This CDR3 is CASSFGGWYDNGQFF.

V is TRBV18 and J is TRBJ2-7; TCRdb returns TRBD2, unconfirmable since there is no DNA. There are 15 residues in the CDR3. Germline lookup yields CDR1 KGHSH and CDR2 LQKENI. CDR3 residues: CASSRSGLAGGQQYF.

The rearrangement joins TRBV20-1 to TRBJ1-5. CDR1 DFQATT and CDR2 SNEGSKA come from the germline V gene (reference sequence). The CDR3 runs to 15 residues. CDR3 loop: CSARGGTNSNQPQHF.

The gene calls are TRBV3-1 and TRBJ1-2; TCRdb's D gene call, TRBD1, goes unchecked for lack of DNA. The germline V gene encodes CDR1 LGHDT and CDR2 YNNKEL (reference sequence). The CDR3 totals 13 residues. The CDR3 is CASSMGQYYGYTF.

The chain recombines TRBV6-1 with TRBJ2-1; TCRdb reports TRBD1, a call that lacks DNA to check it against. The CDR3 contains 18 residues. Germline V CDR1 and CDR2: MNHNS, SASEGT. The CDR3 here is CASQAAGAGKGSYNEQFF.

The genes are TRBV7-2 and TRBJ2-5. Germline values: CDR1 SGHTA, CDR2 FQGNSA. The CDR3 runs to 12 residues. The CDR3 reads CASSLNQETQYF. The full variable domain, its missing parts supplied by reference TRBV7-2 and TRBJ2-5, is GAGVSQSPSNKVTEKGKDVELRCDPISGHTALYWYRQSLGQGLEFLIYFQGNSAPDKSGLPSDRFSAERTGGSVSTLTIQRTQQEDSAVYLCASSLNQETQYFGPGTRLLVL.

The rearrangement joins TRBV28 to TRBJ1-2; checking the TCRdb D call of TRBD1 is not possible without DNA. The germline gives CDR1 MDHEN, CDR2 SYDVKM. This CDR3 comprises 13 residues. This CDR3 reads CASRHGGSGGYTF.

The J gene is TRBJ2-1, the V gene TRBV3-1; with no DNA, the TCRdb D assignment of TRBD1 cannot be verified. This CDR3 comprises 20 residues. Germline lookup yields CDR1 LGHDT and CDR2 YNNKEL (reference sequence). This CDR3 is CASSRFGTGGQTFSYNEQFF.

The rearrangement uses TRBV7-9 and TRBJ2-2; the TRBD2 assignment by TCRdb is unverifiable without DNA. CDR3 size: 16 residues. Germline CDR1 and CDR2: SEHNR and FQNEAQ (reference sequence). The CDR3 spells CASSQGLAGPLGELFF.

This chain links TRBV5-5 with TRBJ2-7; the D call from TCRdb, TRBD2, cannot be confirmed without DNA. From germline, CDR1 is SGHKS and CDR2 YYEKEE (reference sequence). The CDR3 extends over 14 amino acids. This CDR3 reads CASTSEGRRYEQYF. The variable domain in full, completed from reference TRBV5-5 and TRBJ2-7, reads DAGVTQSPTHLIKTRGQQVTLRCSPISGHKSVSWYQQVLGQGPQFIFQYYEKEERGRGNFPDRFSARQFPNYSSELNVNALLLGDSALYLCASTSEGRRYEQYFGPGTRLTVT.

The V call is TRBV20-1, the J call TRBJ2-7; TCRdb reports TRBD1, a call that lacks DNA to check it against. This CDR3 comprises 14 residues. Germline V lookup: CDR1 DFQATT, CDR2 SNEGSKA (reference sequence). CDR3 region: CSAPKQGAGYEQYF.

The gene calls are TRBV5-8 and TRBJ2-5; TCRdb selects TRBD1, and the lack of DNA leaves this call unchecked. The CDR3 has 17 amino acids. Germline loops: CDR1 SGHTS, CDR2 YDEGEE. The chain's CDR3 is CASSLVGKGNRRETQYF.

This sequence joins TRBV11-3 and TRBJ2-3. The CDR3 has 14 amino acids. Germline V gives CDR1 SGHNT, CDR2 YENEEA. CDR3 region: CASSLTRETDTQYF.

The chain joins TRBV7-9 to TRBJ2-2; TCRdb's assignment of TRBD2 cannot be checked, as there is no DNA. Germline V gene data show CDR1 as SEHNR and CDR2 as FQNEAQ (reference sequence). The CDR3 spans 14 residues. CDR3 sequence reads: CASSHLVSTGELFF.

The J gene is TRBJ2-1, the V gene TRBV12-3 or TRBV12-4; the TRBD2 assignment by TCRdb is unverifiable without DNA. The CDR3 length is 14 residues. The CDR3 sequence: CASRGLAGLNEQFF.